Listed here are 22 T cell receptor beta chains from one sample, sequenced in a study of blood T cell repertoires in COVID-19. TCRdb keeps only in-frame clones here, not all; method: immunoSEQ multiplex PCR. Among approximately 240,000 clones listed, around 80% were seen once. Sequences were obtained from peripheral blood. All receptors come from a woman aged 40-49 years with active or convalescent COVID-19.

This clone was recorded a few times. The chain couples TRBV2 to TRBJ2-2, with 13 positions matching TRBD2. This CDR3 has 16 amino acids. CDR1 is SNHLY, CDR2 FYNNEI, per germline. J lost 0 bases, V lost 10 bases, and 5 bases had no gene match. CDR3 in amino acids: CATPTSGGANTGELFF. The CDR3 coding sequence is TGTGCCACCCCAACTAGCGGGGGGGCGAACACCGGGGAGCTGTTTTTT.

CDR3 in DNA: TGCGCCAGCAGCCCCCAACCCGGGGGTGAAGCTTTCTTT. Its protein product is CASSPQPGGEAFF. V and J are TRBV5-1 and TRBJ1-1; the D gene is possibly TRBD1 (5 bases). V lost 4 bases and J lost 7, with 14 bases in between. The CDR3 covers 13 residues. Germline CDR1 reads SGHRS; CDR2 reads YFSETQ.

The chain has TRBV7-2 and TRBJ2-1; 14 bases line up with TRBD2. With 1 base clipped from V and 10 bases from J, the junction kept 0 bases outside the gene matches. The CDR3 spans 14 residues. From germline, CDR1 is SGHTA and CDR2 FQGNSA. CDR3 protein: CASSLGTSGGEQFF. The DNA for the CDR3 is TGTGCCAGCAGCTTAGGGACTAGCGGGGGGGAGCAGTTCTTC. The complete variable domain, with remaining parts taken from reference TRBV7-2 and TRBJ2-1, reads GAGVSQSPSNKVTEKGKDVELRCDPISGHTALYWYRQSLGQGLEFLIYFQGNSAPDKSGLPSDRFSAERTGGSVSTLTIQRTQQEDSAVYLCASSLGTSGGEQFFGPGTRLTVL.

The J gene is TRBJ2-1, the V gene TRBV6-4; 13 bases align to TRBD2. Looked up from germline, CDR1 is MRHNA and CDR2 is SNTAGT. After removal of 8 bases from V and 2 bases from J, the junction contained 15 bases not matched to a gene. The CDR3 extends over 19 amino acids. CDR3: CASSKAPLTSGGTYNEQFF. In DNA form, the CDR3 reads TGTGCCAGCTCAAAGGCCCCTCTGACTAGCGGGGGGACCTACAATGAGCAGTTCTTC.

Of note for this clone: The junction shows a germline mismatch at one end, possibly a read error. The chain links TRBV12-3 or TRBV12-4 to TRBJ2-3; TRBD2 might be the D (5 bases). The CDR3 is 12 amino acids. The CDR3 protein is CASSLWGLSWEF. CDR3 DNA: TGTGCCAGCAGTTTATGGGGATTGAGTTGGGAGTTT.

This clone was seen only once. The chain joins TRBV2 to TRBJ2-3, with 8 bases matching TRBD2. The CDR3 is made up of 17 amino acids. The V gene end was trimmed by 4 bases and the J gene end by 6 bases; junction bases not matched to a gene: 15. Germline V lookup: CDR1 SNHLY, CDR2 FYNNEI. CDR3 sequence reads: CASSVRPGGGPGDTQYF. The CDR3 DNA follows: TGTGCCAGCAGTGTGCGCCCTGGCGGGGGGCCGGGGGATACGCAGTATTTT.

The table lists this clone with a few counts. The gene calls are TRBV25-1 and TRBJ2-7; D unclear. Germline V CDR1 and CDR2: MGHDK, SYGVNS. V was shortened by 2 bases and J by 2 bases, with 7 bases between the two germline ends. This CDR3 comprises 13 residues. The CDR3 DNA is TGTGCCAGCAGTGAAGGGCAGGCCTACGAGCAGTACTTC. Translation: CASSEGQAYEQYF.

The V call is TRBV5-1, the J call TRBJ1-4; no clear D. Germline values: CDR1 SGHRS, CDR2 YFSETQ. The CDR3 is 15 amino acids. V lost 6 bases, J lost 0 bases, and 12 bases lay in between. The CDR3 protein is CASTLSGATNEKLFF. In nucleotides, the CDR3 is TGCGCCAGCACATTGTCGGGAGCAACTAATGAAAAACTGTTTTTT.

A remark on this clone: Other DNA sequences in this specimen translate into the identical CDR3. J is TRBJ1-1 and V is TRBV15; perhaps TRBD1 as D (5 bases). Trimming removed 1 base at V and 1 base at J, with 13 bases between. CDR1 and CDR2 (germline): LNHNV, YYDKDF (reference sequence). The CDR3 is 16 residues long. The CDR3 spells CATSRGRGKGNTEAFF. DNA of the CDR3: TGTGCCACCAGCAGAGGTCGGGGGAAGGGGAACACTGAAGCTTTCTTT. The full variable domain, with the rest looked up from reference TRBV15 and TRBJ1-1, is DAMVIQNPRYQVTQFGKPVTLSCSQTLNHNVMYWYQQKSSQAPKLLFHYYDKDFNNEADTPDNFQSRRPNTSFCFLDIRSPGLGDTAMYLCATSRGRGKGNTEAFFGQGTRLTVV.

This chain joins TRBV5-8 and TRBJ1-6, with TRBD1 identical over 7 bases. The junction had 8 bases not matched to a gene; V was cut back by 3 bases and J by 8 bases. This CDR3 region has 15 residues. Germline V CDR1 and CDR2: SGHTS, YDEGEE. The CDR3 reads CASSWPRQGDSPLHF. Written as DNA, the CDR3 is TGTGCCAGCAGCTGGCCCCGACAGGGTGATTCACCCCTCCACTTT.

This clone was detected a few times. J is TRBJ2-5 and V is TRBV30, with D possibly being TRBD2 (6 bases). The CDR3 contains 14 residues. CDR1 is GTSNPN, CDR2 SVGIG, per germline (reference sequence). Trimming cost V 0 bases and J 1 base, with 9 bases left between them. This chain's CDR3 is CAWSVRRGQETQYF. The CDR3 DNA is TGTGCCTGGAGTGTACGGCGGGGCCAAGAGACCCAGTACTTC.

The chain carries TRBV9 and TRBJ1-3; 8 bases map to TRBD1. The CDR3 is made up of 16 amino acids. J lost 0 bases, V lost 3 bases, and 5 bases had no gene match. Per the germline V gene, CDR1 is SGDLS and CDR2 is YYNGEE. CDR3 DNA sequence: TGTGCCAGCAGCGCCCAGGGGGCCTCCTCTGGAAACACCATATATTTT. Translated, it gives CASSAQGASSGNTIYF.

The chain is built from TRBV3-1 (or the pseudogene TRBV3-2) and TRBJ2-7; 7 nucleotides align to TRBD1. Germline V gene sequence: CDR1 LGHDT, CDR2 YNNKEL (reference sequence). The CDR3 totals 15 residues. Trimming removed 3 bases from V and 0 bases from J; junction bases left unmatched: 5. CDR3: CASSQGTVRSYEQYF. CDR3 in DNA: TGTGCCAGCAGCCAGGGGACAGTGCGCTCCTACGAGCAGTACTTC.

The chain joins TRBV2 to TRBJ2-7; 9 bases map to TRBD1. In germline, CDR1 is SNHLY, CDR2 FYNNEI. CDR3 length equals 15 residues. J lost 11 bases, V lost 6 bases, and 17 bases had no gene match. CDR3 protein: CASRLPGQGLPLEYF. The CDR3 coding sequence is TGTGCCAGCAGACTACCGGGACAGGGACTTCCATTGGAGTACTTC.

The chain uses TRBV3-1 (or the pseudogene TRBV3-2) and TRBJ1-4; 9 bases align to TRBD1. J lost 8 bases, V lost 5 bases, and 6 bases had no gene match. Germline-derived CDR1 and CDR2 are LGHDT and YNNKEL (reference sequence). The CDR3 is made up of 14 amino acids. This CDR3 reads CASSWDRDREKLFF. The CDR3 DNA reads as TGTGCCAGCAGCTGGGACAGGGACAGAGAAAAACTGTTTTTT.

The chain combines TRBV18 with TRBJ1-1; D remains ambiguous. V was cut by 2 bases and J by 0 bases, with 7 bases left in between. Germline V gene data show CDR1 as KGHSH and CDR2 as LQKENI. The CDR3 is 14 residues long. The CDR3 DNA follows: TGTGCCAGCTCACCATCGGGGTTGAACACTGAAGCTTTCTTT. This codes for CASSPSGLNTEAFF.

V is TRBV30 and J is TRBJ2-5; TRBD2 agrees at 7 bases. The CDR3 is 13 amino acids. Trimming at V came to 2 bases and at J to 2 bases, leaving 2 bases not matched to a gene. Germline lookup yields CDR1 GTSNPN and CDR2 SVGIG (reference sequence). The CDR3 DNA reads as TGTGCCTGGAGTTCGGGGGGTCAAGAGACCCAGTACTTC. Its translation: CAWSSGGQETQYF. The variable domain in full, completed from reference TRBV30 and TRBJ2-5, reads SQTIHQWPATLVQPVGSPLSLECTVEGTSNPNLYWYRQAAGRGLQLLFYSVGIGQISSEVPQNLSASRPQDRQFILSSKKLLLSDSGFYLCAWSSGGQETQYFGPGTRLLVL.

The V call is TRBV20-1, the J call TRBJ1-1; D is undetermined. Trimming cost V 3 bases and J 1 base, with 9 bases left between them. The CDR3 totals 13 residues. Looked up from germline, CDR1 is DFQATT and CDR2 is SNEGSKA (reference sequence). The CDR3, as DNA: TGCAGTGCTAGTCGGCGGTCGAACACTGAAGCTTTCTTT. Its protein product is CSASRRSNTEAFF.

The V call is TRBV29-1, the J call TRBJ1-2, with D unresolved. The V and J ends lost 1 base and 5 bases respectively, with 8 bases between them. The length of the CDR3 is 12 residues. Germline CDR1 reads SQVTM; CDR2 reads ANQGSEA. This CDR3 is CSVEGREYGYTF. CDR3 nucleotides: TGCAGCGTTGAAGGCCGGGAGTATGGCTACACCTTC.

This chain joins TRBV7-9 and TRBJ1-4, with a tentative D call TRBD1 (6 bases). V lost 5 bases and J 4 bases, leaving 14 bases between the germline ends. Germline assignment: CDR1 SEHNR and CDR2 FQNEAQ (reference sequence). CDR3 length: 15 residues. In nucleotides, the CDR3 is TGTGCCAGCAGCCCTGAAAGGGGGATTAATGAAAAACTGTTTTTT. This codes for CASSPERGINEKLFF.

The genes are TRBV5-1 and TRBJ1-2; 8 bases are shared with TRBD1. The CDR3 loop spans 14 amino acids. The germline V gene encodes CDR1 SGHRS and CDR2 YFSETQ. Germline trimming cut 4 bases from V and 5 bases from J; bases unmatched to any gene: 7. The CDR3 reads CASSPGQGVYGYTF. In DNA form, the CDR3 reads TGCGCCAGCAGCCCCGGACAGGGAGTATATGGCTACACCTTC.

The rearrangement links TRBV5-1 to TRBJ1-6, with 11 nucleotides matching TRBD1. V lost 4 bases to trimming and J lost 0 bases; unmatched junction nucleotides: 0. Germline-derived CDR1 and CDR2 are SGHRS and YFSETQ. The CDR3 covers 16 residues. In DNA, the CDR3 is TGCGCCAGCAGCGGGACAGGGGGCTCCTATAATTCACCCCTCCACTTT. The encoded protein is CASSGTGGSYNSPLHF.